Below, 20 T cell receptor beta chains from the same sample are listed, as sequenced in a study of OX40 agonist ivuxolimab in advanced cancers. Produced via immunoSEQ multiplex PCR; TCRdb's table is partial and in-frame only. Counted here are around 30,000 clones, less than 90% occurring once; the ten biggest clones make up about 20%. The source was CD4+ or CD8+ T cells sorted from blood, collected in a trial of the OX40 agonist ivuxolimab. These receptors were collected from an adult with an advanced solid tumor such as melanoma, head and neck, liver or kidney cancer.

This sequence joins TRBV6-5 and TRBJ1-2; D not resolved. Germline CDR1 and CDR2: MNHEY and SVGAGI. The V gene lost 0 bases and the J gene lost 5 bases, with 13 bases spanning the gap. The length of the CDR3 is 15 residues. The CDR3 spells CASSYSGEDPYGYTF. The CDR3, as DNA: TGTGCCAGCAGTTACTCCGGCGAAGACCCTTATGGCTACACCTTC.

This sequence joins TRBV28 and TRBJ2-5; TRBD2 aligns across 7 bases. Germline V gives CDR1 MDHEN, CDR2 SYDVKM. Losses at the gene ends were 4 bases for V and 5 bases for J; bases not matched to a gene: 7. This CDR3 has 14 residues. The CDR3 loop is CASSSREDWETQYF. The CDR3 DNA reads TGTGCCAGCAGTTCCCGGGAGGACTGGGAGACCCAGTACTTC.

This chain joins TRBV6-5 and TRBJ2-7; D is uncertain. The CDR3 runs 14 residues. Germline V gene sequence: CDR1 MNHEY, CDR2 SVGAGI. Trimming shortened V by 4 bases and J by 3 bases, and 13 bases separated the two germline ends. The CDR3 DNA reads TGTGCCAGCAGTTCCCTCGGGCAGAACTACGAGCAGTACTTC. Translation gives CASSSLGQNYEQYF.

This rearrangement joins TRBV12-5 to TRBJ1-2, with D unresolved. The CDR3 sequence is 12 residues long. Germline loops: CDR1 LGHNT, CDR2 FRNRAP. Trimming removed 7 bases at V and 4 bases at J, with 10 bases between. CDR3 loop: CASAPGFYGYTF. CDR3 nucleotide sequence: TGTGCTAGTGCCCCGGGATTCTATGGCTACACCTTC.

The V call is TRBV28, the J call TRBJ1-5; D might be TRBD1 (5 bases). Trimming took off 7 bases at V and 6 bases at J, with 16 bases between the two ends. The CDR3 contains 14 residues. Per the germline V gene, CDR1 is MDHEN and CDR2 is SYDVKM. The CDR3 bases are TGTGCCAGCACCCGGGGACTTCTCAGTCAGCCCCAGCATTTT. Its protein is CASTRGLLSQPQHF.

The V and J genes are TRBV6-1 and TRBJ2-5; D ambiguous. Germline assignment: CDR1 MNHNS and CDR2 SASEGT. Trimming left V 6 bases short and J 5 bases short, with 13 bases between. The CDR3 consists of 13 residues. CDR3: CASSDTGEETQYF. The CDR3 DNA is TGTGCCAGCAGCGACACGGGCGAGGAGACCCAGTACTTC.

This clone has a handful of counts. The chain is built from TRBV19 and TRBJ2-3, with TRBD2 as a possible D gene (5 bases). The CDR3 covers 16 residues. Germline assignment: CDR1 LNHDA and CDR2 SQIVND (reference sequence). V lost 2 bases to trimming and J lost 1 base, with 13 bases between them. The CDR3: CASSILRGYGTDTQYF. The CDR3 DNA reads TGTGCCAGTAGTATATTACGGGGTTATGGCACAGATACGCAGTATTTT.

This chain connects TRBV4-3 to TRBJ1-1; D perhaps matches TRBD1 (5 bases). This CDR3 contains 15 residues. Trimming left V 0 bases short and J 1 base short, with 9 bases between. CDR1 and CDR2 from the germline V gene are LGHNA and YSLEER. The CDR3 nucleotides are TGCGCCAGCAGCCAAGAAGGAGACAGGAACACTGAAGCTTTCTTT. It is translated as CASSQEGDRNTEAFF.

This chain links TRBV9 with TRBJ1-1; the D is unclear. The germline V and J ends were trimmed by 0 bases and 4 bases, with 13 bases remaining between them. The CDR3 sequence is 15 residues long. Germline lookup yields CDR1 SGDLS and CDR2 YYNGEE. The CDR3 here is CASSVAPGESTEAFF. In nucleotides, the CDR3 is TGTGCCAGCAGCGTAGCTCCCGGGGAGAGCACTGAAGCTTTCTTT.

This chain connects TRBV5-1 to TRBJ2-7; D is perhaps TRBD2 (7 bases). Germline CDR1 SGHRS, CDR2 YFSETQ. The V end was cut by 0 bases, the J end by 4 bases, with 17 bases between. This CDR3 has 16 residues. The CDR3 loop is CASSLALEGGGYEQYF. DNA of the CDR3: TGCGCCAGCAGCTTGGCCCTCGAGGGGGGGGGTTACGAGCAGTACTTC.

By its share, this clone is medium-sized. The rearrangement uses TRBV7-9 and TRBJ1-3; D remains unclear. The CDR3 covers 12 residues. CDR1 and CDR2 (germline): SEHNR, FQNEAQ (reference sequence). V was shortened by 3 bases and J by 7 bases, with 7 bases between the two germline ends. The chain's CDR3 is CASSLGVNTIYF. CDR3 nucleotide sequence: TGTGCCAGCAGCTTGGGAGTCAACACCATATATTTT.

The chain couples TRBV19 to TRBJ2-7; possible D gene TRBD2, 5 bases. V was trimmed by 3 bases and J by 6 bases, leaving 15 bases between them. Per the germline V gene, CDR1 is LNHDA and CDR2 is SQIVND (reference sequence). The CDR3 covers 14 residues. CDR3 bases: TGTGCCAGTAGTATGGGGAGCGACTCGGGCGAGCAGTACTTC. Translating it yields CASSMGSDSGEQYF.

The rearrangement uses TRBV28 and TRBJ2-2; D gene unclear. Deletions cut 11 bases from V and 3 bases from J, with 7 bases between. The CDR3 runs 11 residues. The germline gives CDR1 MDHEN, CDR2 SYDVKM. The CDR3 reads CASGDTGELFF. The CDR3 region has the DNA TGTGCCTCGGGCGACACCGGGGAGCTGTTTTTT.

J is TRBJ2-7 and V is TRBV4-1, with D possibly TRBD2 on 6 matching bases. The CDR3 consists of 15 residues. Between the trimmed V and J ends, which lost 1 base and 1 base, there was a span of 11 bases. The germline V gene has CDR1 MGHRA and CDR2 YSYEKL. CDR3 nucleotide sequence: TGCGCCAGCAGCCAAGGCGGGATGGGATCCTACGAGCAGTACTTC. Translated, it gives CASSQGGMGSYEQYF.

In its sample, this clone was seen a few times. J is TRBJ2-7 and V is TRBV11-2; perhaps TRBD2 as D (7 bases). With 2 bases removed from V and 2 bases from J, the gap between germline ends came to 10 bases. CDR3 size: 14 residues. CDR1 and CDR2 (germline): SGHAT, FQNNGV. As DNA, the CDR3 is TGTGCCAGCAGCTTAAGGGGGGGTACCTACGAGCAGTACTTC. It specifies CASSLRGGTYEQYF.

The CDR3 sequence: CASSTHRHGSYEQYF. DNA of the CDR3: TGTGCCAGTAGTACTCATCGGCATGGGTCCTACGAGCAGTACTTC. V is TRBV19 and J is TRBJ2-7; D gene unclear. Germline CDR1 and CDR2: LNHDA and SQIVND (reference sequence). There are 15 residues in the CDR3. The V end was cut by 4 bases, the J end by 1 base, with 14 bases between.

The CDR3 coding sequence is TGTGCCAGTAGTATGAGACACCTTACTAACTATGGCTACACCTTC. This sequence encodes CASSMRHLTNYGYTF. This sequence joins TRBV19 and TRBJ1-2; D is unclear. V was clipped by 3 bases and J by 0 bases, with 11 bases between them. The CDR3 is made up of 15 amino acids. The germline CDR1 and CDR2 sequences are LNHDA and SQIVND (reference sequence). The whole variable domain, filled in from reference TRBV19 and TRBJ1-2, reads DGGITQSPKYLFRKEGQNVTLSCEQNLNHDAMYWYRQDPGQGLRLIYYSQIVNDFQKGDIAEGYSVSREKKESFPLTVTSAQKNPTAFYLCASSMRHLTNYGYTFGSGTRLTVV.

The V gene is TRBV6-6, the J gene TRBJ1-1, with D tentatively TRBD1 (6 bases). The CDR3 sequence is 13 residues long. V lost 11 bases and J lost 5, with 18 bases in between. Germline V gene sequence: CDR1 MNHNY, CDR2 SVGAGI (reference sequence). CDR3 amino acids: CALNPGAGTEAFF. CDR3 coding DNA: TGTGCCTTGAATCCGGGGGCAGGTACTGAAGCTTTCTTT.

The chain combines TRBV28 with TRBJ2-5; 7 nucleotides line up with TRBD1. The V gene's germline CDR1 is MDHEN and CDR2 SYDVKM. V was pared by 5 bases and J by 3 bases, with 3 bases of the junction left unmatched. The CDR3 has 13 amino acids. CDR3 amino acids: CASSPGTEETQYF. The CDR3 nucleotides are TGTGCCAGCAGTCCCGGGACAGAAGAGACCCAGTACTTC.

This chain links TRBV27 with TRBJ2-3, with 11 nucleotides matching TRBD2. Germline CDR1 reads MNHEY; CDR2 reads SMNVEV (reference sequence). There are 16 residues in the CDR3. Trimming at V came to 0 bases and at J to 6 bases, leaving 5 bases not matched to a gene. The CDR3 spells CASSLSFSGRADTQYF. CDR3 DNA: TGTGCCAGCAGTTTATCTTTTAGCGGGAGGGCGGATACGCAGTATTTT.